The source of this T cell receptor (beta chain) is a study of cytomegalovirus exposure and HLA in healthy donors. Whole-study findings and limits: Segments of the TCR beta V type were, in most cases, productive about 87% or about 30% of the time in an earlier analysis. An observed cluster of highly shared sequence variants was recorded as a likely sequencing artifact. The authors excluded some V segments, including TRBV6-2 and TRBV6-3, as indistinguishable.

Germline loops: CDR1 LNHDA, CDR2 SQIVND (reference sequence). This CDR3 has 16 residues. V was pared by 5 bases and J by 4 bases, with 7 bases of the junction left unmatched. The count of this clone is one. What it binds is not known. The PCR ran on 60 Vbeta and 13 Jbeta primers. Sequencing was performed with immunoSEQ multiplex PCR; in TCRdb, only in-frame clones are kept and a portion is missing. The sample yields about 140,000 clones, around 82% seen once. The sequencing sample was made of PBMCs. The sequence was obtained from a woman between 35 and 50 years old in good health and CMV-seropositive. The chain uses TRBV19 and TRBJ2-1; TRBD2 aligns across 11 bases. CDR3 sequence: CASSVSSGGLYNEQFF. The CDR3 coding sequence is TGTGCCAGTAGTGTGTCTAGCGGGGGGCTATACAATGAGCAGTTCTTC.